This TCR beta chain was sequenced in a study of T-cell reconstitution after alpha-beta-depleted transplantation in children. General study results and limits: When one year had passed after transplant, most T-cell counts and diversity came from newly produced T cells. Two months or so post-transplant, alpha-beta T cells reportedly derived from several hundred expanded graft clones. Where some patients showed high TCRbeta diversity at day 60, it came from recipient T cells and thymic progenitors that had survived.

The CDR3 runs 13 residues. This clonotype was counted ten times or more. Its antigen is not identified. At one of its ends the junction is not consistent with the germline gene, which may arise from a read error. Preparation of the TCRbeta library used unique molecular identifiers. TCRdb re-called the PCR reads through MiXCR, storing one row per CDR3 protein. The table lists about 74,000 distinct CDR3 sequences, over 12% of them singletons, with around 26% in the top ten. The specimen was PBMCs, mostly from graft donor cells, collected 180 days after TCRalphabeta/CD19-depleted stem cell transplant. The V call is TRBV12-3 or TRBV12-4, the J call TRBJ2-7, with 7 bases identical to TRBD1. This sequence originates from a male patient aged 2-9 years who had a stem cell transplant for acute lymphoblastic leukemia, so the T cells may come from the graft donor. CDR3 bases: TGTGCCAGCAGTTTCGTCCCGGGACAGACTACATCCTTC. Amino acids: CASSFVPGQTTSF.